Below are 3 T cell receptor beta chains sequenced from a single sample in a study of beta chain features in type 1 diabetes. Notes on the study in general: TCRB CDR3 length was moderately but significantly reduced in all four CD4+ subsets of Type 1 diabetes patients.

For these receptors, no antigen is known. Investigators reverse transcribed all isolated RNA, so they sequenced expressed TCRB transcripts. Some clones are missing from TCRdb's copy, which holds only in-frame ones; the method was immunoSEQ multiplex PCR. This table has some 640,000 clones, around 15% appearing once. Sequencing was performed on naive CD4+ T cells from blood. The receptors here all came from a man aged 18 to 35 with type 1 diabetes.

This chain uses TRBV6-5 with TRBJ2-7; tentatively, D is TRBD1 or TRBD2 (5 bases each). V lost 5 bases and J lost 2, with 13 bases in between. Germline assignment: CDR1 MNHEY and CDR2 SVGAGI. The CDR3 is 14 residues long. CDR3 sequence: CASSRQRETYEQYF. The CDR3 DNA follows: TGTGCCAGCAGTAGACAGAGGGAGACCTACGAGCAGTACTTC.

This clone was counted between two and nine times. This chain uses TRBV11-2 with TRBJ1-2; no definite D call. The CDR3 runs to 14 residues. The germline V and J ends were trimmed by 5 bases and 3 bases, with 13 bases remaining between them. Germline assignment: CDR1 SGHAT and CDR2 FQNNGV. Written as DNA, the CDR3 is TGTGCCAGCAGCGCCAAAGGGAACGACTATGGCTACACCTTC. Amino acids: CASSAKGNDYGYTF.

This chain connects TRBV10-3 to TRBJ2-7, with a tentative D call TRBD2 (6 bases). The length of the CDR3 is 12 residues. Germline V gene data show CDR1 as ENHRY and CDR2 as SYGVKD. The germline V and J ends were trimmed by 10 bases and 2 bases, with 12 bases remaining between them. This CDR3 reads CATGTSTYEQYF. In DNA form, the CDR3 reads TGTGCCACTGGGACTTCTACCTACGAGCAGTACTTC.